The 9 T cell receptor beta chains below were found in one sample sequenced in a study of blood T cell repertoires in COVID-19. Data came from immunoSEQ multiplex PCR; TCRdb stores just in-frame clones and leaves some out. The data contain under 250,000 clones, approximately 88% of them seen just once; the ten biggest clones take up under 7.5%. The sample comprised peripheral blood. These receptors originate from a man aged 60-69 years who had recovered from COVID-19.

The chain has TRBV27 and TRBJ2-7; 13 nucleotides match TRBD2. The CDR3 length is 16 residues. CDR1 is MNHEY, CDR2 SMNVEV, per germline (reference sequence). With V trimmed by 2 bases and J by 5 bases, 6 bases remained unmatched. CDR3 residues: CASSLQWTSGRNEQYF. CDR3 nucleotides: TGTGCCAGCAGTTTACAGTGGACTAGCGGGAGAAACGAGCAGTACTTC.

This chain links TRBV27 with TRBJ2-1, with D perhaps matching TRBD2 (5 bases). The CDR3 has 14 residues. Germline CDR1 MNHEY, CDR2 SMNVEV (reference sequence). V lost 1 base, J lost 8 bases, and 12 bases lay in between. CDR3 sequence (DNA): TGTGCCAGCAGTTTATATTCGGGGATCCATGAGCAGTTCTTC. It translates to CASSLYSGIHEQFF.

CDR3 sequence: CASGLDSIRDTQYF. For the CDR3, the DNA is TGTGCTAGTGGTTTGGACAGCATTAGGGATACGCAGTATTTT. The chain couples TRBV12-5 to TRBJ2-3; the D is unclear. The CDR3 runs 14 residues. Germline CDR1 LGHNT, CDR2 FRNRAP. V gave up 1 base and J gave up 6 bases, with 11 bases separating them.

V gene TRBV5-4 combines with J gene TRBJ1-5; D is undetermined. Germline V gene sequence: CDR1 SGHNT, CDR2 YYREEE (reference sequence). The length of the CDR3 is 15 residues. Trimming stripped 7 bases from V and 11 bases from J, with 25 bases between. As DNA, the CDR3 is TGTGCCAGCGCTCAAGAAGCCGGGGAAAGAAAAGCCCAGCATTTT. This sequence encodes CASAQEAGERKAQHF. The whole variable domain, filled in from reference TRBV5-4 and TRBJ1-5, reads ETGVTQSPTHLIKTRGQQVTLRCSSQSGHNTVSWYQQALGQGPQFIFQYYREEENGRGNFPPRFSGLQFPNYSSELNVNALELDDSALYLCASAQEAGERKAQHFGDGTRLSIL.

The V gene is TRBV7-9, the J gene TRBJ1-2, with 8 bases lining up with TRBD1. In germline, CDR1 is SEHNR, CDR2 FQNEAQ (reference sequence). The trim removed 5 bases at V and 3 bases at J, leaving 5 bases unmatched. The CDR3 extends over 14 amino acids. The CDR3 DNA reads as TGTGCCAGCAGCCAGGGGACAGGTCACTATGGCTACACCTTC. This codes for CASSQGTGHYGYTF. The entire variable domain, with the rest obtained from reference TRBV7-9 and TRBJ1-2, is as follows: DTGVSQNPRHKITKRGQNVTFRCDPISEHNRLYWYRQTLGQGPEFLTYFQNEAQLEKSRLLSDRFSAERPKGSFSTLEIQRTEQGDSAMYLCASSQGTGHYGYTFGSGTRLTVV.

This clone was counted once. This sequence joins TRBV3-1 (or the pseudogene TRBV3-2) and TRBJ2-7; D may be TRBD2 (7 bases). The CDR3 covers 15 residues. Germline assignment: CDR1 LGHDT and CDR2 YNNKEL (reference sequence). Trimming pared 1 base from V and 3 bases from J, leaving 13 bases between. CDR3 in DNA: TGTGCCAGCAGCCAAGGGACTAGGGGGAACTACGAGCAGTACTTC. Amino acids: CASSQGTRGNYEQYF.

The chain is built from TRBV7-6 and TRBJ2-1, with TRBD2 matching 8 bases. The CDR3 loop spans 16 amino acids. Trimming took 8 bases from V and 0 from J; bases not matched to a gene: 9. Germline loops: CDR1 SGHVS, CDR2 FNYEAQ. The DNA of the CDR3 is TGTGCCAGCGGTGGAGCGGGAGTCTCCTCCTACAATGAGCAGTTCTTC. It encodes CASGGAGVSSYNEQFF.

The V gene is TRBV3-1 (or the pseudogene TRBV3-2), the J gene TRBJ2-1; 12 bases line up with TRBD2. CDR1 LGHDT and CDR2 YNNKEL come from the germline V gene (reference sequence). J was trimmed by 9 bases and V by 4 bases; bases with no gene match: 10. The CDR3 extends over 16 amino acids. The CDR3 DNA sequence: TGTGCCAGCAGCCCCGACTCTAGCGGGGGGGCTTTTGAGCAGTTCTTC. It specifies CASSPDSSGGAFEQFF.

The rearrangement uses TRBV19 and TRBJ2-5; D possibly corresponds to TRBD2 (6 bases). V was trimmed by 5 bases and J by 5 bases, leaving 6 bases between them. Germline V gene lookup returns CDR1 LNHDA and CDR2 SQIVND (reference sequence). This CDR3 has 11 residues. The CDR3, as DNA: TGTGCCAGTAGTGGAGGGGAGACCCAGTACTTC. Amino acid sequence: CASSGGETQYF.